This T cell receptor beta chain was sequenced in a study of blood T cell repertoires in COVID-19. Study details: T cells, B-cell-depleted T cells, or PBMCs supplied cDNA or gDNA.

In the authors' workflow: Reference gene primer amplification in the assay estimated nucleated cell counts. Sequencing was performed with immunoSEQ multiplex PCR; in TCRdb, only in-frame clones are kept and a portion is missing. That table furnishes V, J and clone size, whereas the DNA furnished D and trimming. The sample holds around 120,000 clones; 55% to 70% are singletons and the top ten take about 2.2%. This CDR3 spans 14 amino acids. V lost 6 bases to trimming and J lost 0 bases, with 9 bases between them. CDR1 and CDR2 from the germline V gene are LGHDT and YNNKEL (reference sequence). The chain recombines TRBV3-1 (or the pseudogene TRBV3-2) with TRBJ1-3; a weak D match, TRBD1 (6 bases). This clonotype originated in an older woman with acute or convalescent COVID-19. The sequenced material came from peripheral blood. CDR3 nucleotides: TGTGCCAGCAGACAGGGCCGCTCTGGAAACACCATATATTTT. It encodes CASRQGRSGNTIYF.